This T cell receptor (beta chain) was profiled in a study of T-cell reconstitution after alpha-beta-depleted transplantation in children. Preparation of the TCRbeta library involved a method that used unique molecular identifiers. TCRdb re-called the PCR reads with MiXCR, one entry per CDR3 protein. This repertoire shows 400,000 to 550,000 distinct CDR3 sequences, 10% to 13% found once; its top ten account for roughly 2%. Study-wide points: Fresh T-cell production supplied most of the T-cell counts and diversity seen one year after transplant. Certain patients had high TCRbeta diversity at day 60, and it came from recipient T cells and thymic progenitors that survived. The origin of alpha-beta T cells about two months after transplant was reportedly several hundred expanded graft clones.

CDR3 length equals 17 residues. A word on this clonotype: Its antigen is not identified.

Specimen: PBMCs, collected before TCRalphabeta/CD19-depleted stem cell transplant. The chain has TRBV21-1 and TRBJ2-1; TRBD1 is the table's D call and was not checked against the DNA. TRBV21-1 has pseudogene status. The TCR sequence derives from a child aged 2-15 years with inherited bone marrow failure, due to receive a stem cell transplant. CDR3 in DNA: TGTGCCAGCAGCACGGGGACACCTGAAATGGACTACAATGAGCAGTTCTTC. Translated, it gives CASSTGTPEMDYNEQFF.